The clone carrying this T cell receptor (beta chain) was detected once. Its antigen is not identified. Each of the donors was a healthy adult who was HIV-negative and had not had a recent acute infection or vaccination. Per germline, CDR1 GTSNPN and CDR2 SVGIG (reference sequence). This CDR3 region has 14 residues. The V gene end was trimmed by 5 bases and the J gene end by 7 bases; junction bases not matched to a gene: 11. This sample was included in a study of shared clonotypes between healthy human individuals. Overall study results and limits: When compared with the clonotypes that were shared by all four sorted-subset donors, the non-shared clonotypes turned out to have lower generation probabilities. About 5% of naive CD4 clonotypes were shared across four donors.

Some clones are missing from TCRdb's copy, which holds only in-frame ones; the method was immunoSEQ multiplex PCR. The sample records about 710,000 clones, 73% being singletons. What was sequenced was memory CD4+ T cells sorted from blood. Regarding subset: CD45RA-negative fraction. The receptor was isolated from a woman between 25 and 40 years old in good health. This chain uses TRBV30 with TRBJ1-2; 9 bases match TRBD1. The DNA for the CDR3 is TGTGCCTGGGAGGTAGGGACAGGGTTCCGTGGCTACACCTTC. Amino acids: CAWEVGTGFRGYTF.